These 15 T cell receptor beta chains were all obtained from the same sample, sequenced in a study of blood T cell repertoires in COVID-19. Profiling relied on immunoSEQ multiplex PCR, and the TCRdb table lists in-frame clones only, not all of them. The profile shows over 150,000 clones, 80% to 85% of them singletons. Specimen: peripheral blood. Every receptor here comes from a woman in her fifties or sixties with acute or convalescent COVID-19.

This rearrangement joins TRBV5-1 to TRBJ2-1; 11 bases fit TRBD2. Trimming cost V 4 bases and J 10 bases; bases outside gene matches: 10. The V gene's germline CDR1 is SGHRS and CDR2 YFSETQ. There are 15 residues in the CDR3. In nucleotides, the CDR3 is TGCGCCAGCAGCCCCTTTTCTAGCGGGGGGTACGAGCAGTTCTTC. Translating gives CASSPFSSGGYEQFF.

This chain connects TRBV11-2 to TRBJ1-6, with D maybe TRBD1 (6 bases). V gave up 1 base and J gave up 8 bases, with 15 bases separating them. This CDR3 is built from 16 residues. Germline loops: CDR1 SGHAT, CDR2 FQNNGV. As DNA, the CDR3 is TGTGCCAGCAGCTTAGGTACAGGGAAGAAGGATTCACCCCTCCACTTT. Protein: CASSLGTGKKDSPLHF.

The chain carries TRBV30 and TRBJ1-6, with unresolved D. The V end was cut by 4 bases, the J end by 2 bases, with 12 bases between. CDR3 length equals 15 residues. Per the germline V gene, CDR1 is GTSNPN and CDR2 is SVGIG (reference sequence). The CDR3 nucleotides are TGTGCCTGGACTGGGAGGGTAGCCTATAATTCACCCCTCCACTTT. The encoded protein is CAWTGRVAYNSPLHF.

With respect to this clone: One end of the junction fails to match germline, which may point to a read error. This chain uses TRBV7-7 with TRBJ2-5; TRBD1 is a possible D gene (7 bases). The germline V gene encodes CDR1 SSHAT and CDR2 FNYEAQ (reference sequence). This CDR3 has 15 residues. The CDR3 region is CASSLAGGGEETQYF. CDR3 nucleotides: TGTGCTAGCAGCTTAGCAGGAGGGGGCGAAGAGACCCAGTACTTC.

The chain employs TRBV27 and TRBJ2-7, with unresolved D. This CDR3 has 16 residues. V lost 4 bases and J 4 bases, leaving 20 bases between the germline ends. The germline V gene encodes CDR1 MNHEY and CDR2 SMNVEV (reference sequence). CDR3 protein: CASSSYAGDPLYEQYF. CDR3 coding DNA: TGTGCCAGCAGTTCTTATGCTGGAGACCCGCTTTACGAGCAGTACTTC.

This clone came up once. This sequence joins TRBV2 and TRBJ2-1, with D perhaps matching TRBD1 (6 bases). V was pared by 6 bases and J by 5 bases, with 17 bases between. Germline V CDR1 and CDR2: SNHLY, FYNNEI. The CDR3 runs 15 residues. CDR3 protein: CASRLRQVPDNEQFF. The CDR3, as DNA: TGTGCCAGCAGGCTACGACAGGTCCCGGACAATGAGCAGTTCTTC.

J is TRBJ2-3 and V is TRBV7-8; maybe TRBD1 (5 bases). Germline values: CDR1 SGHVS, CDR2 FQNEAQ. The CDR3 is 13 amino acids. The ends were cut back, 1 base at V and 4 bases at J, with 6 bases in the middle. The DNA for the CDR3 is TGTGCCAGCAGCTTAGGGGGCCCAGATACGCAGTATTTT. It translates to CASSLGGPDTQYF.

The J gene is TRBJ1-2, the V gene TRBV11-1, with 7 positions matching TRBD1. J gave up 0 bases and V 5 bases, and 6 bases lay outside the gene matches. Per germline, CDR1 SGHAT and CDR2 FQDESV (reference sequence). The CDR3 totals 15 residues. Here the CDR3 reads CASSVQQGTNYGYTF. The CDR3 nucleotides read TGTGCCAGCAGCGTTCAACAGGGGACTAACTATGGCTACACCTTC.

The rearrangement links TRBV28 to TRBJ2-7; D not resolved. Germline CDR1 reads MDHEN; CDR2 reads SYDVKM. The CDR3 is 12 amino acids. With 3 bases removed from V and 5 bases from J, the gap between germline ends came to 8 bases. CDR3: CASSFGHHEQYF. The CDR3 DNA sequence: TGTGCCAGCAGTTTTGGGCATCACGAGCAGTACTTC. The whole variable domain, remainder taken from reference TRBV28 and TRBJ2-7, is DVKVTQSSRYLVKRTGEKVFLECVQDMDHENMFWYRQDPGLGLRLIYFSYDVKMKEKGDIPEGYSVSREKKERFSLILESASTNQTSMYLCASSFGHHEQYFGPGTRLTVT.

DNA of the CDR3: TGTGCCAGCAGCACAGGGGGCTCCTACGAGCAGTACTTC. It specifies CASSTGGSYEQYF. J is TRBJ2-7 and V is TRBV9; TRBD1 aligns across 8 bases. This CDR3 has 13 amino acids. Germline CDR1 reads SGDLS; CDR2 reads YYNGEE. The V and J ends lost 4 bases and 0 bases, in that order; junction bases with no gene match: 0.

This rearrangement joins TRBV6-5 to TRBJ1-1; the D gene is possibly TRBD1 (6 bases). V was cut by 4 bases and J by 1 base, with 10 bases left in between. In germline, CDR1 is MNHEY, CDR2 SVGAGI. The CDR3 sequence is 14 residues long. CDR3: CASSWTERNTEAFF. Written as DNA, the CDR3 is TGTGCCAGCAGTTGGACAGAGCGGAACACTGAAGCTTTCTTT.

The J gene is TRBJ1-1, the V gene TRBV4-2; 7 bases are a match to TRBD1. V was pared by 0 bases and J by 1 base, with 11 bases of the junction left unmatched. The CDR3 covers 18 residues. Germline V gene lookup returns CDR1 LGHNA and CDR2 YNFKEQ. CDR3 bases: TGTGCCAGCAGCCAAGAGTTAGTGACAGGGTCGGGGAACACTGAAGCTTTCTTT. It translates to CASSQELVTGSGNTEAFF.

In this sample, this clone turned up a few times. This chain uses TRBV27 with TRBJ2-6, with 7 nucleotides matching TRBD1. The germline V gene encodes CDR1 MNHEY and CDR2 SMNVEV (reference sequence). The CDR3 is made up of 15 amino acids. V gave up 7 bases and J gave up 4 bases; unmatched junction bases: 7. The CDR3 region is CASTRGQPGANVLTF. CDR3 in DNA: TGTGCCAGCACCCGGGGACAGCCCGGGGCCAACGTCCTGACTTTC.

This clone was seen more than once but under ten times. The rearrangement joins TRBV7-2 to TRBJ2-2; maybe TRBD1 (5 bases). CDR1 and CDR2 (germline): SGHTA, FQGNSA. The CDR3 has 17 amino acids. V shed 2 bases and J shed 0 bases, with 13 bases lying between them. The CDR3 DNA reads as TGTGCCAGCAGCTTATACCGCGCAGGGTCGAACACCGGGGAGCTGTTTTTT. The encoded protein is CASSLYRAGSNTGELFF.

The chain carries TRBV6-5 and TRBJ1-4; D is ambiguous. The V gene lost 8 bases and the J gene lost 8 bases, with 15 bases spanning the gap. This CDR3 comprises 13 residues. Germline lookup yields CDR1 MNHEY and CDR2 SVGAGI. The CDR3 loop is CASSFETGEKLFF. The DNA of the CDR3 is TGTGCCAGCTCCTTCGAGACCGGGGAAAAACTGTTTTTT.